The 4 T cell receptor beta chains presented below share a single source sample, sequenced in a study of cytomegalovirus exposure and HLA in healthy donors. 13 Jbeta primers and 60 Vbeta primers were used for the PCR. Method: immunoSEQ multiplex PCR; TCRdb's copy keeps in-frame clones and lacks some. The table records roughly 140,000 clones, about 84% of them present only once. Sequenced material: PBMCs. The receptors come from a male donor in good health and CMV-seronegative.

The V call is TRBV5-5, the J call TRBJ1-1, with a weak D call TRBD1 (5 bases). CDR1 is SGHKS and CDR2 is YYEKEE in the germline V gene (reference sequence). The CDR3 is 12 amino acids. Trimming cost V 2 bases and J 7 bases, with 9 bases left between them. The CDR3 DNA is TGTGCCAGCAGCTTAAACAGGATTGAAGCTTTCTTT. It specifies CASSLNRIEAFF. Variable domain in full (rest from reference TRBV5-5 and TRBJ1-1): DAGVTQSPTHLIKTRGQQVTLRCSPISGHKSVSWYQQVLGQGPQFIFQYYEKEERGRGNFPDRFSARQFPNYSSELNVNALLLGDSALYLCASSLNRIEAFFGQGTRLTVV.

This chain connects TRBV28 to TRBJ2-2, with D unclear. Germline V gene sequence: CDR1 MDHEN, CDR2 SYDVKM. Trimming took 7 bases from V and 3 from J, leaving 6 bases between them. The CDR3 sequence is 12 residues long. The CDR3 loop is CASTQYTGELFF. The CDR3 nucleotides are TGTGCCAGCACGCAGTACACCGGGGAGCTGTTTTTT.

The chain couples TRBV4-1 to TRBJ2-3; the match to TRBD2 covers 7 bases. V was pared by 5 bases and J by 2 bases, with 10 bases of the junction left unmatched. The CDR3 runs to 16 residues. Germline CDR1 and CDR2: MGHRA and YSYEKL. The CDR3 DNA reads as TGCGCCAGCAGCAACTTCTTCCGGGACTACACAGATACGCAGTATTTT. Its translation: CASSNFFRDYTDTQYF.

The chain uses TRBV9 and TRBJ2-1; 14 bases align to TRBD2. Trimming cost V 4 bases and J 4 bases; bases outside gene matches: 7. This CDR3 has 17 amino acids. CDR1 is SGDLS, CDR2 YYNGEE, per germline. CDR3 sequence reads: CASSPRTSGGSYNEQFF. Written as DNA, the CDR3 is TGTGCCAGCAGCCCCCGGACTAGCGGGGGGAGTTACAATGAGCAGTTCTTC.